Below, 17 T cell receptor beta chains from the same sample are listed, as sequenced in a study of blood T cells in healthy people across ages. Then a second PCR, running about 7 to 11 cycles, was carried out with a sample-barcoded 5' primer and a J-beta primer mix. TCRdb processed the 5' RACE reads anew with MiXCR; each CDR3 protein has one entry. Of approximately 490,000 distinct CDR3 sequences listed, 24% are singletons. This sample also appeared in a second study, on T cells of mothers and their children.

Sequenced input: blood. The receptor source for this set is a boy aged 5-17 years in good health.

A few counts support this clonotype. One end of the junction does not line up with germline, which may come from a read error. The V and J genes are TRBV7-9 and TRBJ2-4; D possibly matches TRBD1 or TRBD2 (5 bases each). Germline V lookup: CDR1 SEHNR, CDR2 FQNEAQ (reference sequence). This CDR3 is 15 amino acids long. The CDR3 spells CASTDLQAAKNVQYF. The CDR3 region has the DNA TGTGCCAGCACGGACTTACAGGCCGCCAAAAACGTTCAGTACTTC.

This clonotype was observed a handful of times. A much more abundant neighbour one base away suggests this may be a read error. The chain is built from TRBV4-2 and TRBJ2-2; a possible D gene is TRBD1 (5 bases). V lost 1 base and J lost 6, with 12 bases in between. The CDR3 has 15 residues. CDR1 is LGHNA, CDR2 YNFKEQ, per germline. The CDR3 sequence: CASSQVRDGAGELFF. CDR3 coding DNA: TGTGCCAGCAGCCAAGTCAGGGATGGGGCCGGGGAGCTGTTTTTT.

The chain carries TRBV14 and TRBJ1-1; D is undetermined. V lost 1 base, J lost 7 bases, and 10 bases lay in between. The V gene's germline CDR1 is SGHDN and CDR2 FVKESK. CDR3 length equals 13 residues. This chain's CDR3 is CASSQVGSSEAFF. The DNA for the CDR3 is TGTGCCAGCAGCCAAGTAGGGTCTAGTGAAGCTTTCTTT.

The table lists this clonotype with a few counts. The chain is built from TRBV7-9 and TRBJ1-2; D unclear. The CDR3 is made up of 13 amino acids. Germline V gene sequence: CDR1 SEHNR, CDR2 FQNEAQ (reference sequence). Trimming took 1 base from V and 8 from J, leaving 11 bases between them. The CDR3 reads CASSLDGGSGYTF. CDR3 DNA sequence: TGTGCCAGCAGCTTAGACGGAGGGAGCGGCTACACCTTC.

This clonotype has just a few counts. This chain connects TRBV6-5 to TRBJ2-5; no firm D call. Germline V CDR1 and CDR2: MNHEY, SVGAGI. The CDR3 loop spans 16 amino acids. V was clipped by 0 bases and J by 4 bases, with 15 bases between them. CDR3 protein: CASSYSLLEMGETQYF. The DNA for the CDR3 is TGTGCCAGCAGTTACTCCCTACTGGAGATGGGAGAGACCCAGTACTTC.

The rearrangement links TRBV5-1 to TRBJ2-1, with D perhaps matching TRBD1 (5 bases). CDR1 and CDR2 from the germline V gene are SGHRS and YFSETQ. The V end lost 0 bases, the J end lost 5 bases, and 9 bases lay between the germline ends. The CDR3 length is 14 residues. DNA for the CDR3: TGCGCCAGCAGCTTGGGTGACAGTCACAATGAGCAGTTCTTC. As protein: CASSLGDSHNEQFF.

This clonotype was recorded at least ten times. This chain connects TRBV7-2 to TRBJ2-2; the match to TRBD1 covers 8 bases. CDR3 size: 16 residues. The trim removed 5 bases at V and 4 bases at J, leaving 9 bases unmatched. Per the germline V gene, CDR1 is SGHTA and CDR2 is FQGNSA. CDR3 coding DNA: TGTGCCAGCAGCGTGAGGACAGGGCGCGGCACCGGGGAGCTGTTTTTT. Translating gives CASSVRTGRGTGELFF.

In this sample, this clonotype turned up a few times. This chain uses TRBV7-6 with TRBJ2-3, with D possibly being TRBD2 (6 bases). This CDR3 spans 17 amino acids. The germline V gene has CDR1 SGHVS and CDR2 FNYEAQ. V shed 2 bases and J shed 1 base, with 16 bases lying between them. Written as DNA, the CDR3 is TGTGCCAGCAGCTTATTGAGGAGCGGCGGGGGCACAGATACGCAGTATTTT. It specifies CASSLLRSGGGTDTQYF.

The chain couples TRBV4-1 to TRBJ2-1; TRBD2 matches 11 bases. Germline V gene lookup returns CDR1 MGHRA and CDR2 YSYEKL. This CDR3 comprises 16 residues. J was trimmed by 12 bases and V by 0 bases; bases with no gene match: 10. CDR3 residues: CASSQELIAGGGAQFF. The CDR3 bases are TGCGCCAGCAGCCAAGAGTTGATAGCGGGAGGGGGTGCGCAGTTCTTC.

The V and J genes are TRBV28 and TRBJ2-7; a weak D match, TRBD2 (5 bases). The ends were cut back, 7 bases at V and 2 bases at J, with 15 bases in the middle. The length of the CDR3 is 14 residues. In germline, CDR1 is MDHEN, CDR2 SYDVKM. CDR3 nucleotide sequence: TGTGCCAGCAACGGACTGGACCACCCCTACGAGCAGTACTTC. This sequence encodes CASNGLDHPYEQYF.

This clonotype was picked up many times. The chain has TRBV29-1 and TRBJ2-5; D is uncertain. The germline V gene has CDR1 SQVTM and CDR2 ANQGSEA. The CDR3 is 16 amino acids. Trimming removed 0 bases at V and 5 bases at J, with 19 bases between. The DNA of the CDR3 is TGCAGCGTTGAAGAGCGCAACAGCCCTGGGTGGGAGACCCAGTACTTC. It specifies CSVEERNSPGWETQYF.

This clonotype has only a few counts. The chain recombines TRBV5-1 with TRBJ2-5, with D unclear. The J call may be mistaken, given a closer DNA end match to TRBJ2-7. From germline, CDR1 is SGHRS and CDR2 YFSETQ. The CDR3 contains 14 residues. The CDR3 loop is CASSLVVSSYEQYF. In DNA, the CDR3 is TGCGCCAGCAGCTTAGTCGTCAGCTCCTACGAGCAGTACTTC.

This clonotype came up a few times. The chain is built from TRBV20-1 and TRBJ2-5, with D maybe TRBD2 (5 bases). Near its end, the DNA agrees better with TRBJ2-1, so the J call may be wrong. CDR1 and CDR2 from the germline V gene are DFQATT and SNEGSKA (reference sequence). The CDR3 extends over 15 amino acids. The CDR3 protein is CSARSWLVGNNEQFF. In DNA, the CDR3 is TGCAGTGCTAGGTCTTGGTTAGTCGGGAACAATGAGCAGTTCTTC.

This chain joins TRBV4-2 and TRBJ1-1; TRBD1 aligns across 7 bases. CDR1 and CDR2 (germline): LGHNA, YNFKEQ. V shed 2 bases and J 6 bases; nucleotides not matched to a gene: 6. This CDR3 has 14 amino acids. CDR3 loop: CASSQRDSGPEAFF. The CDR3 bases are TGTGCCAGCAGCCAAAGGGACAGTGGACCTGAAGCTTTCTTT.

This clonotype was seen only a few times. One end of the junction fails to match germline, which may point to a read error. This sequence joins TRBV20-1 and TRBJ2-5; the D gene is possibly TRBD2 (5 bases). The CDR3 totals 15 residues. In germline, CDR1 is DFQATT, CDR2 SNEGSKA (reference sequence). The CDR3 is CSTRAPGRVQETQYF. For the CDR3, the DNA is TGCAGTACTAGGGCCCCCGGACGGGTCCAAGAGACCCAGTACTTC.

This clonotype was seen a few times. This rearrangement joins TRBV5-1 to TRBJ2-7; perhaps TRBD1 as D (6 bases). V gave up 5 bases and J gave up 3 bases, with 12 bases separating them. The length of the CDR3 is 13 residues. Germline values: CDR1 SGHRS, CDR2 YFSETQ. DNA for the CDR3: TGCGCCAGCAGAACAGGGTCTGGCTACGAGCAGTACTTC. Its protein is CASRTGSGYEQYF.

This clonotype was observed at least ten times. The rearrangement joins TRBV5-1 to TRBJ2-2; no reliable D call. Germline assignment: CDR1 SGHRS and CDR2 YFSETQ. This CDR3 comprises 14 residues. V dropped 1 base and J dropped 3 bases, with 7 bases sitting between them. This CDR3 is CASSLLFDTGELFF. The DNA for the CDR3 is TGCGCCAGCAGCTTGTTGTTCGACACCGGGGAGCTGTTTTTT.